One sample yielded the 24 T cell receptor beta chains listed below, sequenced in a study of OX40 agonist ivuxolimab in advanced cancers. Generated by immunoSEQ multiplex PCR, the TCRdb table keeps only in-frame clones and is missing some. This repertoire shows under 150,000 clones, roughly nine tenths found once; its top ten account for approximately 0.51%. Sequences were derived from CD4+ or CD8+ T cells sorted from blood, sampled in a trial of the OX40 agonist ivuxolimab. The receptors stem from an adult with an advanced solid tumor such as melanoma, head and neck, liver or kidney cancer.

The chain links TRBV28 to TRBJ1-4; unclear D gene. CDR1 and CDR2 (germline): MDHEN, SYDVKM. The germline V and J ends were trimmed by 1 base and 8 bases, with 8 bases remaining between them. CDR3 length: 13 residues. CDR3 nucleotide sequence: TGTGCCAGCAGTTTATATAGAGGGGAAAAACTGTTTTTT. Its protein product is CASSLYRGEKLFF.

CDR3 loop: CASRGGRGNPPYEQYF. As DNA, the CDR3 is TGTGCCAGCAGGGGGGGGAGAGGGAACCCTCCCTACGAGCAGTACTTC. The rearrangement uses TRBV27 and TRBJ2-7, with TRBD2 identical over 7 bases. Germline assignment: CDR1 MNHEY and CDR2 SMNVEV (reference sequence). The J segment lost 2 bases and the V segment lost 6 bases, leaving 13 bases of the junction unmatched. This CDR3 is 16 amino acids long.

The chain has TRBV18 and TRBJ1-3, with a tentative D call TRBD1 (5 bases). Between the trimmed V and J ends, which lost 6 bases and 0 bases, there was a span of 12 bases. The CDR3 has 15 amino acids. CDR1 KGHSH and CDR2 LQKENI come from the germline V gene. CDR3 protein: CASSRDGVSGNTIYF. CDR3 coding DNA: TGTGCCAGCTCGCGGGACGGGGTCTCTGGAAACACCATATATTTT.

The chain recombines TRBV29-1 with TRBJ1-1; TRBD1 matches 9 bases. Germline lookup yields CDR1 SQVTM and CDR2 ANQGSEA. The CDR3 totals 14 residues. Germline trimming cut 0 bases from V and 10 bases from J; bases unmatched to any gene: 9. DNA for the CDR3: TGCAGCGTTGAAGAGGTCGGGACAGGGCGATCAGCTTTCTTT. It encodes CSVEEVGTGRSAFF. The whole variable domain, remainder taken from reference TRBV29-1 and TRBJ1-1, is SAVISQKPSRDICQRGTSLTIQCQVDSQVTMMFWYRQQPGQSLTLIATANQGSEATYESGFVIDKFPISRPNLTFSTLTVSNMSPEDSSIYLCSVEEVGTGRSAFFGQGTRLTVV.

The rearrangement joins TRBV27 to TRBJ2-2; D might be TRBD1 (6 bases). Trimming cost V 2 bases and J 4 bases, with 14 bases left between them. Germline assignment: CDR1 MNHEY and CDR2 SMNVEV (reference sequence). The CDR3 is 16 amino acids. As DNA, the CDR3 is TGTGCCAGCAGTTTAAATGCAGGGGTGGCCACCGGGGAGCTGTTTTTT. Its protein product is CASSLNAGVATGELFF.

The chain recombines TRBV28 with TRBJ2-3; no clear D gene. CDR1 and CDR2 from the germline V gene are MDHEN and SYDVKM. The V end lost 2 bases, the J end lost 6 bases, and 6 bases lay between the germline ends. The CDR3 length is 12 residues. In DNA, the CDR3 is TGTGCCAGCAGTTTAGTAGGGGATACGCAGTATTTT. It yields the protein CASSLVGDTQYF.

The rearrangement joins TRBV5-1 to TRBJ2-1; D remains ambiguous. Trimming shortened V by 7 bases and J by 8 bases, and 4 bases separated the two germline ends. CDR1 SGHRS and CDR2 YFSETQ come from the germline V gene. The CDR3 contains 9 residues. This chain's CDR3 is CASGDEQFF. In nucleotides, the CDR3 is TGCGCCAGCGGGGATGAGCAGTTCTTC.

This chain links TRBV19 with TRBJ2-3; 7 bases are shared with TRBD1. This CDR3 is built from 16 residues. The V gene end was trimmed by 0 bases and the J gene end by 1 base; junction bases not matched to a gene: 4. CDR1 and CDR2 (germline): LNHDA, SQIVND (reference sequence). In DNA, the CDR3 is TGTGCCAGTAGTATAGAAGGGGGCGCAGGCACAGATACGCAGTATTTT. It is translated as CASSIEGGAGTDTQYF.

The rearrangement links TRBV19 to TRBJ2-4; 8 nucleotides line up with TRBD1. Germline CDR1 and CDR2: LNHDA and SQIVND (reference sequence). The length of the CDR3 is 13 residues. The V gene end was trimmed by 6 bases and the J gene end by 7 bases; junction bases not matched to a gene: 5. The CDR3 spells CASRQGAGNIQYF. The CDR3 nucleotides read TGTGCCAGTAGGCAGGGGGCTGGGAACATTCAGTACTTC.

This chain connects TRBV7-8 to TRBJ2-3, with D tentatively TRBD1 (7 bases). This CDR3 comprises 15 residues. The germline gives CDR1 SGHVS, CDR2 FQNEAQ. Trimming removed 10 bases at V and 4 bases at J, with 21 bases between. The CDR3 DNA reads TGTGCCACAGCCAGGGGGGATAGCGTTGCAGATACGCAGTATTTT. Amino acids: CATARGDSVADTQYF.

This chain connects TRBV30 to TRBJ2-6; D remains unclear. Germline V gene data show CDR1 as GTSNPN and CDR2 as SVGIG (reference sequence). Trimming took 0 bases from V and 4 from J, leaving 10 bases between them. CDR3 length: 15 residues. The CDR3 reads CAWSVPPPGANVLTF. In nucleotides, the CDR3 is TGTGCCTGGAGTGTACCCCCCCCCGGGGCCAACGTCCTGACTTTC.

This clone has a single count. The chain has TRBV7-2 and TRBJ1-5; D perhaps matches TRBD1 (6 bases). Per germline, CDR1 SGHTA and CDR2 FQGNSA. Trimming took 4 bases from V and 6 from J, leaving 19 bases between them. This CDR3 spans 16 amino acids. CDR3 coding DNA: TGTGCCAGCAGCTCCCAGGGGTTGGGGTTAGTTCAGCCCCAGCATTTT. It encodes CASSSQGLGLVQPQHF.

The chain is built from TRBV4-3 and TRBJ1-1; D is uncertain. This CDR3 comprises 13 residues. Germline lookup yields CDR1 LGHNA and CDR2 YSLEER. V was pared by 0 bases and J by 5 bases, with 7 bases between. This chain's CDR3 is CASSQEVRTEAFF. As DNA, the CDR3 is TGCGCCAGCAGCCAAGAAGTACGTACTGAAGCTTTCTTT.

This sequence joins TRBV4-3 and TRBJ2-7; 7 bases are shared with TRBD1. Looked up from germline, CDR1 is LGHNA and CDR2 is YSLEER. The CDR3 consists of 17 residues. J was trimmed by 0 bases and V by 0 bases; bases with no gene match: 8. The CDR3 reads CASSQEVAGQASYEQYF. CDR3 coding DNA: TGCGCCAGCAGCCAAGAAGTCGCCGGACAGGCCTCCTACGAGCAGTACTTC.

The chain has TRBV7-9 and TRBJ2-1, with 8 bases aligning to TRBD2. Germline V lookup: CDR1 SEHNR, CDR2 FQNEAQ (reference sequence). The V gene end was trimmed by 6 bases and the J gene end by 11 bases; junction bases not matched to a gene: 6. There are 12 residues in the CDR3. Here the CDR3 reads CASSPSGSKQFF. CDR3 nucleotides: TGTGCCAGCAGTCCAAGCGGGAGCAAGCAGTTCTTC.

This clone is a singleton in its sample. The chain links TRBV28 to TRBJ2-1, with 7 bases fitting TRBD2. Germline CDR1 and CDR2: MDHEN and SYDVKM. This CDR3 region has 15 residues. Trimming cost V 6 bases and J 4 bases; bases outside gene matches: 9. The CDR3 nucleotides read TGTGCCAGCAGGCCCACGGGGGGAGATTACAATGAGCAGTTCTTC. Its translation is CASRPTGGDYNEQFF. The entire variable domain, with the rest obtained from reference TRBV28 and TRBJ2-1, is as follows: DVKVTQSSRYLVKRTGEKVFLECVQDMDHENMFWYRQDPGLGLRLIYFSYDVKMKEKGDIPEGYSVSREKKERFSLILESASTNQTSMYLCASRPTGGDYNEQFFGPGTRLTVL.

This clone has a single count. The chain uses TRBV9 and TRBJ2-1; no clear D. CDR1 SGDLS and CDR2 YYNGEE come from the germline V gene. V dropped 0 bases and J dropped 1 base, with 8 bases sitting between them. The CDR3 spans 15 residues. The CDR3 sequence is CASSVGGESYNEQFF. CDR3 coding DNA: TGTGCCAGCAGCGTAGGTGGGGAATCCTACAATGAGCAGTTCTTC.

The chain is built from TRBV7-9 and TRBJ2-7, with D hard to call. The CDR3 runs 14 residues. Per germline, CDR1 SEHNR and CDR2 FQNEAQ (reference sequence). V lost 0 bases and J 1 base, leaving 7 bases between the germline ends. CDR3 DNA sequence: TGTGCCAGCAGCTTAGCGGGGAAATCCTACGAGCAGTACTTC. Translating it yields CASSLAGKSYEQYF.

J is TRBJ1-5 and V is TRBV30; D might be TRBD1 (5 bases). This CDR3 has 13 residues. Trimming removed 0 bases from V and 13 bases from J, with 16 bases in between. Per the germline V gene, CDR1 is GTSNPN and CDR2 is SVGIG (reference sequence). The CDR3 reads CAWSVGGTIKQHF. The CDR3 nucleotides read TGTGCCTGGAGTGTGGGGGGAACAATAAAGCAGCATTTT.

The gene calls are TRBV7-9 and TRBJ1-3; D is undetermined. Deletions cut 3 bases from V and 0 bases from J, with 15 bases between. Germline values: CDR1 SEHNR, CDR2 FQNEAQ (reference sequence). The CDR3 loop spans 17 amino acids. The CDR3 sequence is CASSFRQTVSSGNTIYF. The CDR3 coding sequence is TGTGCCAGCAGCTTCCGGCAAACAGTTTCCTCTGGAAACACCATATATTTT.

This clone was seen only a few times. This chain links TRBV27 with TRBJ1-6, with no clear D. Trimming shortened V by 3 bases and J by 9 bases, and 6 bases separated the two germline ends. CDR1 is MNHEY and CDR2 is SMNVEV in the germline V gene (reference sequence). The CDR3 runs to 12 residues. The CDR3 is CASSLNGSPLHF. Written as DNA, the CDR3 is TGTGCCAGCAGTTTGAATGGTTCACCCCTCCACTTT.

The chain carries TRBV7-9 and TRBJ2-3, with D tentatively TRBD1 or TRBD2 (5 bases each). The germline CDR1 and CDR2 sequences are SEHNR and FQNEAQ (reference sequence). Trimming shortened V by 8 bases and J by 5 bases, and 8 bases separated the two germline ends. The CDR3 loop spans 11 amino acids. The CDR3 DNA is TGTGCCAGCGTGGGGGAAGATACGCAGTATTTT. This translates into CASVGEDTQYF.

This chain joins TRBV28 and TRBJ2-7; 7 nucleotides line up with TRBD2. The V segment lost 7 bases and the J segment 2 bases; nucleotides outside the gene matches: 8. This CDR3 contains 14 residues. Germline CDR1 reads MDHEN; CDR2 reads SYDVKM. The CDR3 reads CASTLGGVTYEQYF. CDR3 coding DNA: TGTGCCAGCACCCTGGGAGGGGTGACCTACGAGCAGTACTTC.

The chain carries TRBV28 and TRBJ2-1; 10 bases map to TRBD2. Germline values: CDR1 MDHEN, CDR2 SYDVKM. V shed 6 bases, J shed 9 bases, and the junction held 14 bases outside the gene matches. The CDR3 sequence is 16 residues long. DNA for the CDR3: TGTGCCAGCAGCCCCGGGGAAGCGGGGGGGATGGGTGAGCAGTTCTTC. Its translation: CASSPGEAGGMGEQFF.